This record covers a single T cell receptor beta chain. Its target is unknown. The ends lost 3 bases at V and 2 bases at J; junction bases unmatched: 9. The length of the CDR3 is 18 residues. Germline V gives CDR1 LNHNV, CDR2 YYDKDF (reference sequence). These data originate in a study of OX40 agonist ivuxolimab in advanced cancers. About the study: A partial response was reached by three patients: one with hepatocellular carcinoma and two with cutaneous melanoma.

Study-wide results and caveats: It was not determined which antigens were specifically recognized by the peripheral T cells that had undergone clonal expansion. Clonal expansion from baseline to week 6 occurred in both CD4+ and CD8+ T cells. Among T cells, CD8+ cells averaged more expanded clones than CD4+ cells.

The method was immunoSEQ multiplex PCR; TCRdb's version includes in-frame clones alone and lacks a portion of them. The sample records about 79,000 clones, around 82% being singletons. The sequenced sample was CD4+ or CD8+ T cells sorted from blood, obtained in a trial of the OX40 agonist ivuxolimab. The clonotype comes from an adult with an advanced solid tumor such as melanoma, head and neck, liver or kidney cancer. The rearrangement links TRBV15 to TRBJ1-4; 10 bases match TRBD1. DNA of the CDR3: TGTGCCACCAGCAGGAAACCGGGACAGGGGACGACTAATGAAAAACTGTTTTTT. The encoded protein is CATSRKPGQGTTNEKLFF.